This T cell receptor beta chain was recovered during a study of T-cell reconstitution after alpha-beta-depleted transplantation in children. Findings and limits, study-wide: Several hundred expanded graft clones reportedly supplied alpha-beta T cells about two months after transplant. TCRbeta diversity was high at day 60 in some patients (a result of surviving recipient T cells and thymic progenitors). Newly generated T cells supplied most T-cell counts and diversity one year post-transplant.

The CDR3 consists of 13 residues. The V and J ends lost 5 bases and 3 bases respectively, with 11 bases between them. Germline V lookup: CDR1 SSHAT, CDR2 FNYEAQ (reference sequence). This sample's TCRbeta library carried unique molecular identifier barcodes. Each CDR3 protein is one row after TCRdb ran MiXCR on the PCR reads. Of about 600,000 distinct CDR3 sequences in the sample, more than 20% were seen once. This clonotype has at least ten counts. Its antigen remains unidentified. This sequence was found in a boy under three years old who had a stem cell transplant for acute myeloid leukemia, so the T cells may come from the graft donor. Sequencing used PBMCs, mostly from graft donor cells, obtained 360 days after TCRalphabeta/CD19-depleted stem cell transplant. This chain joins TRBV7-7 and TRBJ2-7, with a tentative D call TRBD1 (5 bases). The CDR3 DNA follows: TGTGCCAGCAGCCTAGGGGTTGGCTACGAGCAGTACTTC. Protein: CASSLGVGYEQYF.